This T cell receptor beta chain was recovered during a study of T-cell reconstitution after alpha-beta-depleted transplantation in children. Overall study results and limits: Several hundred rapidly expanded clones from non-depleted graft cells reportedly supplied alpha-beta T cells about two months post-transplant. The authors attributed T-cell counts and diversity one year after transplant mostly to newly produced T cells. High day-60 TCRbeta diversity in some patients came from surviving recipient T cells and thymic progenitors.

The library targeted TCRbeta and was prepared with unique molecular identifiers. TCRdb reprocessed the PCR reads with MiXCR, giving one entry per CDR3 protein. The sample contains a few hundred thousand distinct CDR3 sequences, roughly 27% of which appear only once. This clonotype was found a few times. Antigen: not known. Germline V lookup: CDR1 GTSNPN, CDR2 SVGIG (reference sequence). CDR3 length: 13 residues. Trimming took 2 bases from V and 3 from J, leaving 8 bases between them. The TCR originated in a boy in the first two years of life with Wiskott-Aldrich syndrome, due to receive a stem cell transplant. V usage is TRBV30 and J usage is TRBJ2-1; maybe TRBD2 (6 bases). Sequenced material: PBMCs, taken before TCRalphabeta/CD19-depleted stem cell transplant. CDR3 residues: CAWSSTSYNEQFF. CDR3 DNA sequence: TGTGCCTGGAGTTCGACTAGCTACAATGAGCAGTTCTTC.